The 8 T cell receptor beta chains below come from one sample, sequenced in a study of blood T cells in healthy people across ages. Through a sample-barcoded 5' primer and a J-beta primer mix, a second PCR was run for about 7 to 12 cycles. TCRdb re-analysed the 5' RACE reads in MiXCR, keeping a single row per CDR3 protein. The data contain roughly 730,000 distinct CDR3 sequences, more than 50% of them seen just once; the ten biggest clones take up roughly 25%. What was sequenced was blood. These receptors were taken from a man aged 35 to 55 in good health.

The V and J genes are TRBV3-1 and TRBJ2-5, with D possibly matching TRBD2 (8 bases). Germline CDR1 is LGHDT and CDR2 is YNNKEL (reference sequence). The CDR3 extends over 13 amino acids. The V end lost 4 bases, the J end lost 12 bases, and 18 bases lay between the germline ends. CDR3 in DNA: TGTGCCAGCAGCCCCGACGGGAGGGGGCGCGAGTACTTC. It encodes CASSPDGRGREYF.

The V gene is TRBV6-4, the J gene TRBJ1-2, with D uncertain. CDR1 is MRHNA and CDR2 is SNTAGT in the germline V gene. Trimming stripped 10 bases from V and 7 bases from J, with 13 bases between. The CDR3 sequence is 11 residues long. In DNA form, the CDR3 reads TGTGCCACCTGGGCGGGGAGTGGCTACACCTTC. Translation gives CATWAGSGYTF.

The rearrangement links TRBV7-2 to TRBJ2-4; tentatively, D is TRBD1 (5 bases). The J call is uncertain, as TRBJ2-7 better fits the DNA end. The CDR3 runs 13 residues. Germline values: CDR1 SGHTA, CDR2 FQGNSA. The CDR3: CASSLQGLDEQYF. CDR3 coding DNA: TGTGCCAGCAGCTTACAGGGATTGGACGAGCAGTACTTC.

A remark on this clonotype: A single base separates this from a much larger clone, so it may be a read error. This chain joins TRBV24-1 and TRBJ2-5; 10 nucleotides match TRBD1. The CDR3 contains 15 residues. J lost 5 bases, V lost 11 bases, and 13 bases had no gene match. Germline V lookup: CDR1 KGHDR, CDR2 SFDVKD. The CDR3 DNA sequence: TGTGCCATAGGCGAGGACAGGGGGATGTTGGAGACCCAGTACTTC. Its translation is CAIGEDRGMLETQYF.

The V and J genes are TRBV12-3 or TRBV12-4 and TRBJ2-1, with D maybe TRBD2 (6 bases). The CDR3 runs to 18 residues. With 1 base removed from V and 2 bases from J, the gap between germline ends came to 18 bases. CDR3 sequence reads: CASSLGFGGTPTYNEQFF. For the CDR3, the DNA is TGTGCCAGCAGTTTAGGTTTTGGGGGGACTCCTACCTACAATGAGCAGTTCTTC.

The rearrangement joins TRBV28 to TRBJ2-7, with 12 bases aligning to TRBD2. The CDR3 consists of 15 residues. Per germline, CDR1 MDHEN and CDR2 SYDVKM. J was trimmed by 2 bases and V by 6 bases; bases with no gene match: 5. CDR3 nucleotides: TGTGCCAGCAGAGTTCTAGCGGGAGGGCCCTACGAGCAGTACTTC. This codes for CASRVLAGGPYEQYF.

The table lists this clonotype with a few counts. V is TRBV9 and J is TRBJ2-1; 11 nucleotides agree with TRBD1. This CDR3 contains 18 residues. V lost 0 bases to trimming and J lost 6 bases; unmatched junction nucleotides: 11. Germline CDR1 SGDLS, CDR2 YYNGEE. The CDR3 DNA sequence: TGTGCCAGCAGCGTAGGTTCCGGACAGGGGGCCGCGGGCAATGAGCAGTTCTTC. Its protein is CASSVGSGQGAAGNEQFF.

This clonotype was counted a few times. The chain employs TRBV6-5 and TRBJ2-3, with 7 bases aligning to TRBD2. Trimming took 2 bases from V and 5 from J; bases not matched to a gene: 4. The germline CDR1 and CDR2 sequences are MNHEY and SVGAGI. This CDR3 has 14 residues. CDR3 loop: CASSYGGGGDTQYF. The DNA of the CDR3 is TGTGCCAGCAGTTACGGGGGGGGTGGAGATACGCAGTATTTT.